These 10 T cell receptor beta chains share one sample of origin, sequenced in a study of cytomegalovirus exposure and HLA in healthy donors. The PCR employed 60 Vbeta primers together with 13 Jbeta primers. Only in-frame clones appear in the TCRdb table, and some are missing; sequencing was by immunoSEQ multiplex PCR. The sample lists about 130,000 clones; roughly 70% were seen once. Source material: PBMCs. These receptor sequences come from a man aged 40-49 years in good health and CMV-seropositive.

The CDR3 loop reads CASSYPGGREKLFF. In DNA, the CDR3 is TGTGCCAGCAGTTACCCGGGAGGACGGGAAAAACTGTTTTTT. The V gene is TRBV6-6, the J gene TRBJ1-4; D is unclear. Germline V gene sequence: CDR1 MNHNY, CDR2 SVGAGI (reference sequence). The germline V and J ends were trimmed by 2 bases and 8 bases, with 12 bases remaining between them. CDR3 length: 14 residues.

CDR3 protein: CASSYTPGNTIYF. DNA of the CDR3: TGTGCCAGCAGTTATACACCTGGAAACACCATATATTTT. This sequence joins TRBV6-5 and TRBJ1-3; the D is unclear. Germline assignment: CDR1 MNHEY and CDR2 SVGAGI. This CDR3 spans 13 amino acids. V was trimmed by 3 bases and J by 2 bases, leaving 5 bases between them.

The rearrangement joins TRBV4-3 to TRBJ2-1, with a weak D call TRBD2 (5 bases). The CDR3 is 14 residues long. Germline CDR1 and CDR2: LGHNA and YSLEER. Trimming shortened V by 0 bases and J by 5 bases, and 8 bases separated the two germline ends. DNA of the CDR3: TGCGCCAGCAGCCAAGAGGAGGTCCACAATGAGCAGTTCTTC. Its protein product is CASSQEEVHNEQFF.

The sample holds one count of this clone. The V gene is TRBV5-4, the J gene TRBJ2-5; TRBD2 agrees at 11 bases. With 4 bases clipped from V and 5 bases from J, the junction kept 10 bases outside the gene matches. CDR1 is SGHNT, CDR2 YYREEE, per germline (reference sequence). This CDR3 region has 16 residues. CDR3 loop: CASSGGVAGGRETQYF. For the CDR3, the DNA is TGTGCCAGCAGCGGTGGGGTAGCGGGGGGGCGGGAGACCCAGTACTTC.

This clone was seen more than once but under ten times. The chain combines TRBV6-1 with TRBJ1-1; 7 bases line up with TRBD1. The CDR3 consists of 14 residues. From germline, CDR1 is MNHNS and CDR2 SASEGT. Trimming took 4 bases from V and 1 from J; bases not matched to a gene: 3. The CDR3 is CASSGRQGNTEAFF. CDR3 DNA: TGTGCCAGCAGTGGGAGACAGGGGAACACTGAAGCTTTCTTT.

This clone was observed a handful of times. The rearrangement uses TRBV5-6 and TRBJ2-5; a weak D match, TRBD1 (6 bases). The V end lost 3 bases, the J end lost 2 bases, and 11 bases lay between the germline ends. CDR3 length equals 14 residues. The germline gives CDR1 SGHDT, CDR2 YYEEEE. The CDR3 sequence: CASSYGTLQETQYF. CDR3 nucleotide sequence: TGTGCCAGCAGCTACGGGACACTGCAAGAGACCCAGTACTTC.

This chain links TRBV6-4 with TRBJ2-3; no clear D. The CDR3 is 12 amino acids. V was clipped by 4 bases and J by 6 bases, with 8 bases between them. Germline V gene lookup returns CDR1 MRHNA and CDR2 SNTAGT. CDR3 coding DNA: TGTGCCAGCAGTGTTGACGGGGATACGCAGTATTTT. This translates into CASSVDGDTQYF.

The chain has TRBV10-1 and TRBJ2-7, with 9 bases matching TRBD1. With 5 bases clipped from V and 6 bases from J, the junction kept 5 bases outside the gene matches. Germline assignment: CDR1 WNHNN and CDR2 SYGVQD (reference sequence). The CDR3 is made up of 13 amino acids. CDR3 protein: CASSIATGGEQYF. CDR3 in DNA: TGCGCCAGCAGTATAGCGACAGGGGGCGAGCAGTACTTC.

CDR3 sequence (DNA): TGTGCCAGCGGAGATCGACGGAGGATCTCCTACGAGCAGTACTTC. Its protein is CASGDRRRISYEQYF. The gene calls are TRBV28 and TRBJ2-7; D is perhaps TRBD2 (5 bases). Germline values: CDR1 MDHEN, CDR2 SYDVKM. This CDR3 is built from 15 residues. Trimming left V 8 bases short and J 0 bases short, with 17 bases between.

V and J are TRBV19 and TRBJ1-5, with 8 bases fitting TRBD1. The CDR3 is made up of 15 amino acids. CDR1 LNHDA and CDR2 SQIVND come from the germline V gene (reference sequence). Trimming took 5 bases from V and 7 from J; bases not matched to a gene: 10. The CDR3 here is CASSPRDRFKQPQHF. As DNA, the CDR3 is TGTGCCAGTAGTCCGAGGGACAGGTTCAAGCAGCCCCAGCATTTT.